The 18 T cell receptor beta chains below come from one sample, sequenced in a study of cytomegalovirus exposure and HLA in healthy donors. The PCR used 60 Vbeta and 13 Jbeta primers. The table came from immunoSEQ multiplex PCR; TCRdb's copy has only in-frame clones and leaves some out. The table includes roughly 150,000 clones, approximately 73% detected once. The sample consisted of PBMCs. The receptors shown here come from a woman under 30 in good health and CMV-seronegative.

The chain is built from TRBV5-1 and TRBJ2-3, with 7 bases aligning to TRBD1. The ends lost 5 bases at V and 4 bases at J; junction bases unmatched: 10. This CDR3 region has 15 residues. Germline loops: CDR1 SGHRS, CDR2 YFSETQ. The CDR3, as DNA: TGCGCCAGCAGGGGGACAGTTGCTCCCCCAGATACGCAGTATTTT. It translates to CASRGTVAPPDTQYF.

V gene TRBV7-9 combines with J gene TRBJ1-3; D is undetermined. Trimming cost V 3 bases and J 4 bases, with 13 bases left between them. CDR1 and CDR2 (germline): SEHNR, FQNEAQ (reference sequence). CDR3 length equals 15 residues. CDR3 sequence reads: CASSFSSPSGNTIYF. CDR3 nucleotides: TGTGCCAGCAGCTTTAGCAGCCCATCGGGAAACACCATATATTTT.

The CDR3 DNA is TGTGCCAGCAGCTCCGACACCGAGATGTTGCCCCAGCATTTT. It encodes CASSSDTEMLPQHF. The chain recombines TRBV7-2 with TRBJ1-5; unclear D gene. The CDR3 is 14 amino acids. V was shortened by 4 bases and J by 9 bases, with 16 bases between the two germline ends. Germline CDR1 is SGHTA and CDR2 is FQGNSA.

The V call is TRBV7-3, the J call TRBJ2-2; D unclear. V gave up 1 base and J gave up 1 base, with 7 bases separating them. Germline V gene data show CDR1 as SGHTA and CDR2 as FQGTGA. The CDR3 is 15 amino acids. The CDR3 spells CASSLNPGNTGELFF. In DNA form, the CDR3 reads TGTGCCAGCAGCTTAAATCCAGGGAACACCGGGGAGCTGTTTTTT.

This chain links TRBV5-1 with TRBJ1-3; TRBD1 agrees at 11 bases. The germline gives CDR1 SGHRS, CDR2 YFSETQ. The junction had 6 bases not matched to a gene; V was cut back by 1 base and J by 3 bases. The CDR3 is 17 amino acids. Here the CDR3 reads CASSLLGTGGFGNTIYF. In DNA form, the CDR3 reads TGCGCCAGCAGCTTGCTTGGGACAGGGGGATTTGGAAACACCATATATTTT.

The V gene is TRBV19, the J gene TRBJ2-3; 7 bases match TRBD1. Germline V gives CDR1 LNHDA, CDR2 SQIVND (reference sequence). V was pared by 4 bases and J by 2 bases, with 9 bases of the junction left unmatched. The CDR3 is 16 residues long. CDR3: CASSKEGGGHTDTQYF. The CDR3 coding sequence is TGTGCCAGTAGTAAGGAAGGGGGCGGACACACAGATACGCAGTATTTT.

This sequence joins TRBV19 and TRBJ1-5; 7 bases line up with TRBD1. V was pared by 3 bases and J by 0 bases, with 11 bases of the junction left unmatched. This CDR3 spans 18 amino acids. Germline CDR1 LNHDA, CDR2 SQIVND (reference sequence). CDR3 coding DNA: TGTGCCAGTAGTATCTTGGGGGACAGCTTATATAGCAATCAGCCCCAGCATTTT. This gives the protein CASSILGDSLYSNQPQHF. Looking up the rest from reference TRBV19 and TRBJ1-5 gives the full variable domain: DGGITQSPKYLFRKEGQNVTLSCEQNLNHDAMYWYRQDPGQGLRLIYYSQIVNDFQKGDIAEGYSVSREKKESFPLTVTSAQKNPTAFYLCASSILGDSLYSNQPQHFGDGTRLSIL.

V usage is TRBV5-8 and J usage is TRBJ1-2, with 8 bases matching TRBD1. V shed 3 bases and J 3 bases; nucleotides not matched to a gene: 16. The germline gives CDR1 SGHTS, CDR2 YDEGEE. The CDR3 sequence is 18 residues long. The CDR3 reads CASSSKRGTGMTYYGYTF. In DNA form, the CDR3 reads TGTGCCAGCAGCTCGAAAAGAGGGACAGGAATGACTTACTATGGCTACACCTTC.

This chain uses TRBV9 with TRBJ2-3; TRBD2 aligns across 12 bases. The germline V gene has CDR1 SGDLS and CDR2 YYNGEE. The length of the CDR3 is 15 residues. The V gene end was trimmed by 3 bases and the J gene end by 6 bases; junction bases not matched to a gene: 5. Written as DNA, the CDR3 is TGTGCCAGCAGCGACCCGGGACTAGCGGGCGATACGCAGTATTTT. It codes for CASSDPGLAGDTQYF.

In this sample, this clone turned up a few times. This chain connects TRBV7-9 to TRBJ1-1, with 7 bases identical to TRBD1. CDR1 is SEHNR, CDR2 FQNEAQ, per germline (reference sequence). The CDR3 has 14 residues. The trim removed 6 bases at V and 6 bases at J, leaving 10 bases unmatched. CDR3 sequence: CASSPGGFYSEAFF. For the CDR3, the DNA is TGTGCCAGCAGTCCAGGGGGGTTCTACTCTGAAGCTTTCTTT.

CDR3: CASSLIQGYNSPLHF. The CDR3 nucleotides read TGTGCCAGCAGTTTGATACAGGGGTATAATTCACCCCTCCACTTT. The genes are TRBV6-5 and TRBJ1-6, with 7 positions matching TRBD1. Germline lookup yields CDR1 MNHEY and CDR2 SVGAGI. The CDR3 spans 15 residues. V was clipped by 4 bases and J by 4 bases; unmatched bases: 4.

CDR3 region: CASSFSGTGSYEQYF. CDR3 bases: TGTGCCAGCAGCTTTTCCGGGACAGGTTCCTACGAGCAGTACTTC. V usage is TRBV9 and J usage is TRBJ2-7; 8 nucleotides agree with TRBD1. The germline V gene has CDR1 SGDLS and CDR2 YYNGEE. J was trimmed by 1 base and V by 4 bases; bases with no gene match: 7. CDR3 size: 15 residues.

This rearrangement joins TRBV29-1 to TRBJ2-1; 10 bases are shared with TRBD2. CDR1 is SQVTM and CDR2 is ANQGSEA in the germline V gene. This CDR3 comprises 13 residues. After removal of 4 bases from V and 8 bases from J, the junction contained 5 bases not matched to a gene. The CDR3 DNA reads as TGCAGCGTTGGTGCTAGCGGGAGCCATGAGCAGTTCTTC. This sequence encodes CSVGASGSHEQFF.

The chain is built from TRBV30 and TRBJ1-1; D is unclear. The CDR3 consists of 13 residues. V was shortened by 0 bases and J by 4 bases, with 9 bases between the two germline ends. Germline V CDR1 and CDR2: GTSNPN, SVGIG (reference sequence). The CDR3 here is CAWSVDPGTEAFF. The CDR3 DNA is TGTGCCTGGAGTGTAGATCCGGGCACTGAAGCTTTCTTT.

Only one count was recorded for this clone. This chain connects TRBV11-3 to TRBJ1-1; possible D gene TRBD1, 6 bases. Germline V gives CDR1 SGHNT, CDR2 YENEEA. CDR3 length: 13 residues. The ends were cut back, 4 bases at V and 6 bases at J, with 12 bases in the middle. In DNA form, the CDR3 reads TGTGCCAGCAGCTCACAGGGTTTAGCTGAAGCTTTCTTT. Protein sequence: CASSSQGLAEAFF.

This clone showed up just a few times. V gene TRBV6-1 combines with J gene TRBJ2-1; D is unclear. Germline lookup yields CDR1 MNHNS and CDR2 SASEGT. The length of the CDR3 is 14 residues. V was pared by 7 bases and J by 0 bases, with 10 bases between. The CDR3 sequence: CASTPLLSYNEQFF. The DNA for the CDR3 is TGTGCCAGCACCCCTCTTCTCTCCTACAATGAGCAGTTCTTC.

This chain uses TRBV6-1 with TRBJ2-7; tentatively, D is TRBD1 (6 bases). Trimming took 6 bases from V and 4 from J, leaving 13 bases between them. The CDR3 consists of 13 residues. Germline CDR1 reads MNHNS; CDR2 reads SASEGT. The CDR3 coding sequence is TGTGCCAGCAGGACTCCCACAGGGTACGAGCAGTACTTC. It is translated as CASRTPTGYEQYF.

The chain has TRBV6-1 and TRBJ1-5; no reliable D call. Looked up from germline, CDR1 is MNHNS and CDR2 is SASEGT. The CDR3 is made up of 14 amino acids. V was clipped by 0 bases and J by 5 bases, with 8 bases between them. In DNA, the CDR3 is TGTGCCAGCAGTGAAGCAGCAGGCTATCAGCCCCAGCATTTT. As protein: CASSEAAGYQPQHF.